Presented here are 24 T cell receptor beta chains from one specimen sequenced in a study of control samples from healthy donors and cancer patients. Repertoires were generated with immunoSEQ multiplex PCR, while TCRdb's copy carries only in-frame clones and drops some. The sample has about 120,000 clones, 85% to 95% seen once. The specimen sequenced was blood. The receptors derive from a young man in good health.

The CDR3 spells CASSESLGWANYGYTF. The CDR3 DNA is TGTGCCAGCAGTGAATCCCTAGGTTGGGCGAACTATGGCTACACCTTC. The chain employs TRBV6-1 and TRBJ1-2; unclear D gene. V lost 2 bases and J 2 bases, leaving 15 bases between the germline ends. The CDR3 contains 16 residues. Germline CDR1 MNHNS, CDR2 SASEGT.

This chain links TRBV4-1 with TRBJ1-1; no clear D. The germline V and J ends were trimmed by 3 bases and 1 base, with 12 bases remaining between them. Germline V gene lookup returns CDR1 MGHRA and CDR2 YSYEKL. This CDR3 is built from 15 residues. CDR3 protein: CASSQAELGNTEAFF. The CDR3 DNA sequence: TGCGCCAGCAGCCAGGCAGAGTTGGGGAACACTGAAGCTTTCTTT.

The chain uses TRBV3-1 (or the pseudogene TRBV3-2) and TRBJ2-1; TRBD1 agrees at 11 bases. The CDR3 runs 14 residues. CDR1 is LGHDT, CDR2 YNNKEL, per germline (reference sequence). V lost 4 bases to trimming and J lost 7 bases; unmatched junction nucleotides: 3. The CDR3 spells CASSRDRGGNEQFF. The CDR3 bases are TGTGCCAGCAGCCGGGACAGGGGGGGAAATGAGCAGTTCTTC.

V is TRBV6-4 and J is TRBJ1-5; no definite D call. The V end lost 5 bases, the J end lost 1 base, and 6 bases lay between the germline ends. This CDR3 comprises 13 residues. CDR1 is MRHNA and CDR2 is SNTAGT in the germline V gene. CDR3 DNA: TGTGCCAGCAGTTCGGACAGCAATCAGCCCCAGCATTTT. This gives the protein CASSSDSNQPQHF.

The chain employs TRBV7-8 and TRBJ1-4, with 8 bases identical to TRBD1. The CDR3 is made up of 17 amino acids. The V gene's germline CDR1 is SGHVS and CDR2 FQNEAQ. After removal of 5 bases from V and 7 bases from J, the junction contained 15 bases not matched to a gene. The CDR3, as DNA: TGTGCCAGCAGCATTAACGAGATTACAGGGGGAGGTGAAAAACTGTTTTTT. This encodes CASSINEITGGGEKLFF. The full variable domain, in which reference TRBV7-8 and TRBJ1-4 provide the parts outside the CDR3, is GAGVSQSPRYKVAKRGQDVALRCDPISGHVSLFWYQQALGQGPEFLTYFQNEAQLDKSGLPSDRFFAERPEGSVSTLKIQRTQQEDSAVYLCASSINEITGGGEKLFFGSGTQLSVL.

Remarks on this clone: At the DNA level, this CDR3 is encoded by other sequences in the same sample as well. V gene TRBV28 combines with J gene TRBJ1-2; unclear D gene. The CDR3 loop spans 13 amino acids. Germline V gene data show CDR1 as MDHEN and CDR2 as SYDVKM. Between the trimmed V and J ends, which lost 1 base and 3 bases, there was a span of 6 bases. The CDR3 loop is CASSLSADYGYTF. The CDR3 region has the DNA TGTGCCAGCAGTTTATCTGCGGACTATGGCTACACCTTC.

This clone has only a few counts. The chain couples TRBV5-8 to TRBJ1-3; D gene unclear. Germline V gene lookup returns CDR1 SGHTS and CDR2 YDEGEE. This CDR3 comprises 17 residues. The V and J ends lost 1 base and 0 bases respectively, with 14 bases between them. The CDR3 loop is CASSLNVGYSSGNTIYF. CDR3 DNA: TGTGCCAGCAGCTTGAATGTGGGTTATAGCTCTGGAAACACCATATATTTT. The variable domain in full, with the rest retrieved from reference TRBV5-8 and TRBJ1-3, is EAGVTQSPTHLIKTRGQQATLRCSPISGHTSVYWYQQALGLGLQFLLWYDEGEERNRGNFPPRFSGRQFPNYSSELNVNALELEDSALYLCASSLNVGYSSGNTIYFGEGSWLTVV.

The CDR3 DNA follows: TGTGCCAGCAGCTTAGTAGGTAGGCCTGGGTTAGATACGCAGTATTTT. Translated, it gives CASSLVGRPGLDTQYF. This sequence joins TRBV11-2 and TRBJ2-3, with unresolved D. Trimming took 1 base from V and 5 from J, leaving 16 bases between them. Germline V gives CDR1 SGHAT, CDR2 FQNNGV. The CDR3 loop spans 16 amino acids.

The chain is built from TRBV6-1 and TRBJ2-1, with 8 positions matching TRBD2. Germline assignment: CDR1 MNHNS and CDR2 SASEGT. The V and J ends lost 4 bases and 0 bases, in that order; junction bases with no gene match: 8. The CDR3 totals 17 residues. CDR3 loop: CASSAGQRGSSYNEQFF. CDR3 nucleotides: TGTGCCAGCAGTGCCGGGCAGCGGGGGAGCTCCTACAATGAGCAGTTCTTC.

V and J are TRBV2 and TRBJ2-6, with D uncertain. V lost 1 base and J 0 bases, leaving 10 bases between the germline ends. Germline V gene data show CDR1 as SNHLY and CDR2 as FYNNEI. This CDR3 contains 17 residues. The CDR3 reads CASSEEVPVSGANVLTF. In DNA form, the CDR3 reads TGTGCCAGCAGTGAAGAAGTACCGGTCTCTGGGGCCAACGTCCTGACTTTC.

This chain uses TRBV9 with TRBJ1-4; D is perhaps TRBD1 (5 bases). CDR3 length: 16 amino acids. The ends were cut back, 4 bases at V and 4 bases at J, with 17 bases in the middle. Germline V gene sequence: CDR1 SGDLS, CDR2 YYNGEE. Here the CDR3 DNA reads TGTGCCAGCAGCCCCGGGACGTCCCCCGTTAATGAAAAACTGTTTTTT. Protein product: CASSPGTSPVNEKLFF.

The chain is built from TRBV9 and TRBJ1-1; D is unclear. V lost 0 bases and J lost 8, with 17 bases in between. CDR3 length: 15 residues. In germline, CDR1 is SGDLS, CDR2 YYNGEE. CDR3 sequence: CASSVATKLAEEAFF. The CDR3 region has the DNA TGTGCCAGCAGCGTAGCTACTAAGTTGGCAGAAGAAGCTTTCTTT. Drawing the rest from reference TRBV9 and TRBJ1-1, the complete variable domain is DSGVTQTPKHLITATGQRVTLRCSPRSGDLSVYWYQQSLDQGLQFLIQYYNGEERAKGNILERFSAQQFPDLHSELNLSSLELGDSALYFCASSVATKLAEEAFFGQGTRLTVV.

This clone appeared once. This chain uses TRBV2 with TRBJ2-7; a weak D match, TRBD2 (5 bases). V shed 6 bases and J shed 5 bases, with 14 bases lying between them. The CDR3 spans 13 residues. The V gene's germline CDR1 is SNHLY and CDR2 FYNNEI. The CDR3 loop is CASRSGFPDEQYV. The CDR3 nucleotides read TGTGCCAGCAGGTCGGGGTTCCCCGACGAGCAGTACGTC.

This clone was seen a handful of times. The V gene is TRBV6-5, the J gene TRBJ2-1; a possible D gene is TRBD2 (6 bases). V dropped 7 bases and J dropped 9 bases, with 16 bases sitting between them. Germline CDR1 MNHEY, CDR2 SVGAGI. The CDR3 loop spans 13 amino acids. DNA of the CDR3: TGTGCCAGCACCGAAGTTGTGGGGGGTGAGCAGTTCTTC. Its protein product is CASTEVVGGEQFF.

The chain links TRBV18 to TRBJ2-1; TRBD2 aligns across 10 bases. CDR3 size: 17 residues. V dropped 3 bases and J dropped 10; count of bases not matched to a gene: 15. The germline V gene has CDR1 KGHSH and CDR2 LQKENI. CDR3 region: CASSPQRALAGAQEQFF. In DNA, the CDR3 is TGTGCCAGCTCACCCCAGAGGGCCCTAGCGGGGGCCCAGGAGCAGTTCTTC.

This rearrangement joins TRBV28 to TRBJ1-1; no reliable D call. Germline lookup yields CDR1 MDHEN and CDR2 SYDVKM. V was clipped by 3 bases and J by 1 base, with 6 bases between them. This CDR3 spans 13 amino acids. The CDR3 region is CASSFGENTEAFF. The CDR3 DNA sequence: TGTGCCAGCAGTTTCGGTGAGAACACTGAAGCTTTCTTT.

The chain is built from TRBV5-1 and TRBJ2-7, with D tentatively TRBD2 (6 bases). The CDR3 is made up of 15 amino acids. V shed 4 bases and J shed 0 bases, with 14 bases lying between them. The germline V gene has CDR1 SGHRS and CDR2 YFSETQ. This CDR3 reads CASSNGTLRSYEQYF. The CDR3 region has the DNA TGCGCCAGCAGCAACGGGACTCTCCGCTCCTACGAGCAGTACTTC.

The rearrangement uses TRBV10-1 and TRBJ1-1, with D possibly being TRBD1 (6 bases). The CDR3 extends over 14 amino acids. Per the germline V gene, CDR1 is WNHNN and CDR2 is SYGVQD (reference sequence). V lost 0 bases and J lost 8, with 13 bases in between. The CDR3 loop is CASSESRGGTEAFF. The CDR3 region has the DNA TGCGCCAGCAGTGAGTCGAGGGGAGGGACAGAAGCTTTCTTT.

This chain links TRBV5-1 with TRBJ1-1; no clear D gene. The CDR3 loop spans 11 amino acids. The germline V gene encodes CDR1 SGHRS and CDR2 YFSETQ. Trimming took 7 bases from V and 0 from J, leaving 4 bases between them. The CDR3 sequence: CASPMNTEAFF. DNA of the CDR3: TGCGCCAGCCCGATGAACACTGAAGCTTTCTTT.

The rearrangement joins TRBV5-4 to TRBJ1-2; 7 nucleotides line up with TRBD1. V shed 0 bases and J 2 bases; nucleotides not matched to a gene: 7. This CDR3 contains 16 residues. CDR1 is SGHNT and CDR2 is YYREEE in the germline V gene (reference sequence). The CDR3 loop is CASSLAGTVTNYGYTF. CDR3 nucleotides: TGTGCCAGCAGCTTGGCCGGGACAGTGACGAACTATGGCTACACCTTC.

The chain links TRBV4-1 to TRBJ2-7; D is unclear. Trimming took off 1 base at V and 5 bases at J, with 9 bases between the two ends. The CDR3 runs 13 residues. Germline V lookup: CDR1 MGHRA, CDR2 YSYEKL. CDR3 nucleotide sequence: TGCGCCAGCAGCCAAGTATTGGGAAACGAGCAGTACGTC. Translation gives CASSQVLGNEQYV.

The CDR3 region is CASRRQGNGYTF. The CDR3 coding sequence is TGTGCCAGCAGACGACAGGGCAATGGCTACACCTTC. The chain recombines TRBV6-5 with TRBJ1-2, with TRBD1 matching over 7 bases. This CDR3 comprises 12 residues. The junction had 4 bases not matched to a gene; V was cut back by 6 bases and J by 6 bases. CDR1 and CDR2 (germline): MNHEY, SVGAGI.

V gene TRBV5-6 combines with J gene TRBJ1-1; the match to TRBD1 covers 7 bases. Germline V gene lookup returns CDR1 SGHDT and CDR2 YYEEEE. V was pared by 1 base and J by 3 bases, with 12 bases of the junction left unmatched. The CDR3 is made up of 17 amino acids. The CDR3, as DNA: TGTGCCAGCAGCTTGCCGGACAGGCGATACGGGGACACTGAAGCTTTCTTT. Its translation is CASSLPDRRYGDTEAFF.

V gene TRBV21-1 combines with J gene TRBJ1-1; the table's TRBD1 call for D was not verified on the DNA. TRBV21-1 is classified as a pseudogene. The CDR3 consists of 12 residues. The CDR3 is CASILRHDEAFF. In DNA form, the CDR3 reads TGTGCCAGCATCCTTAGACACGATGAAGCTTTCTTT.